This T cell receptor beta chain was obtained from a study of T cells after yellow fever vaccination. Regarding the study as a whole: The secondary response showed a weaker magnitude and a faster peak, day 5 versus 15.

Using its own MiXCR run on the 5' RACE reads, TCRdb lists one record per CDR3 protein. The table lists fewer than 350,000 distinct CDR3 sequences, about 8.7% of them singletons, with roughly 17% in the top ten. Note on this clonotype: No antigen is known for it.

The starting material was PBMCs, obtained on the day of the first yellow fever vaccination. This sequence originates from a man younger than 35 who received the YFV17D yellow fever vaccine.

The CDR3 nucleotides read TGTGCCAGCAGTTACGGACTAGTTACCGGGTCAGATACGCAGTATTTT. Encoded protein: CASSYGLVTGSDTQYF. The rearrangement links TRBV6-5 to TRBJ2-3; TRBD2 agrees at 7 bases. V shed 2 bases and J 4 bases; nucleotides not matched to a gene: 9. Germline V gene sequence: CDR1 MNHEY, CDR2 SVGAGI. CDR3 size: 16 residues.